This T cell receptor beta chain was captured in a study of shared clonotypes between healthy human individuals. Points from the study as a whole: The donor pool, a small one, limited the genetic and exposure-history diversity represented.

Profiled with immunoSEQ multiplex PCR; TCRdb holds only in-frame clones, not every one. The sample consists of hundreds of thousands of clones, around 74% of them appearing once. Healthy HIV-negative adults with no recent acute infections or vaccinations were recruited as donors. All the donors were Caucasian adults who lived in Nashville, Tennessee. Regarding this clone: Its cognate antigen is unknown. This probably arose from a read error, given a far larger clone one base away.

Germline V CDR1 and CDR2: SGHRS, YFSETQ. This CDR3 region has 19 residues. J was trimmed by 5 bases and V by 4 bases; bases with no gene match: 18. The gene calls are TRBV5-1 and TRBJ1-3; 10 nucleotides line up with TRBD1. The sequenced sample was memory CD4+ T cells sorted from blood. Subset noted: CD45RA-negative fraction. The TCR originated in a woman between 25 and 40 years old in good health. DNA for the CDR3: TGCGCCAGCAGCGGGATTTCCTCCGGGACAGGGGTTTATAGAAACACCATATATTTT. It specifies CASSGISSGTGVYRNTIYF.